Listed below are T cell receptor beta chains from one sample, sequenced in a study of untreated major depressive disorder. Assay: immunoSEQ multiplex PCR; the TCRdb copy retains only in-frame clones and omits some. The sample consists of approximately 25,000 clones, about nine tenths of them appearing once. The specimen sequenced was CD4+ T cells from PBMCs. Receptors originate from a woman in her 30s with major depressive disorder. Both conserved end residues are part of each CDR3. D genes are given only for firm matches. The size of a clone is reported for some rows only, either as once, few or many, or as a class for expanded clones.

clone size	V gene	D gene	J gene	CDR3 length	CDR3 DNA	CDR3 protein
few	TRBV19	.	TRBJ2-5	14	TGTGCCAGTAGTATAGCAAGGGGGTTAGAGACCCAGTACTTC	CASSIARGLETQYF
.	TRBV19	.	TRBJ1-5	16	TGTGCCAGTAGTAAGGGATCCGGGAAAGGCAATCAGCCCCAGCATTTT	CASSKGSGKGNQPQHF
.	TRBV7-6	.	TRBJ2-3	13	TGTGCCAGCAGCTTAGGGTACACAGATACGCAGTATTTT	CASSLGYTDTQYF
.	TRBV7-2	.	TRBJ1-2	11	TGTGCCAGCAGCGTTCATAAAGAGTTATCGTTC	CASSVHKELSF
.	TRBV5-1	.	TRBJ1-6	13	TGCGCCAGCAGCTTTCGTTGGGATTCACCCCTCCACTTT	CASSFRWDSPLHF
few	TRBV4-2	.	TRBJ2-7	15	TGTGCCAGCAGCCAAGTAGACTCCCAATCCTACGAGCAGTACTTC	CASSQVDSQSYEQYF
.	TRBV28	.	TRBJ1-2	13	TGTGCCAGCAGTTTTCAGGGCAGGAATGGCTACACCTTC	CASSFQGRNGYTF
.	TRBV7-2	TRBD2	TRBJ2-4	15	TGTGCCAGCAGCCGCGGGGGGGCCGCCAAAAACATTCAGTACTTC	CASSRGGAAKNIQYF
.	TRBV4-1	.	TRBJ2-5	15	TGCGCCAGCAGCCAAGCTCCATTGAGAAGCGAGACCCAGTACTTC	CASSQAPLRSETQYF
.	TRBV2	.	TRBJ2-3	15	TGTGCCAGCAGACACTTTGGGCAAGTTACAGATACGCAGTATTTT	CASRHFGQVTDTQYF
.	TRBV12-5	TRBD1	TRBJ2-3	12	TGTGCTAGTGGCCTCAACAGGGGCACGCAGTATTTT	CASGLNRGTQYF
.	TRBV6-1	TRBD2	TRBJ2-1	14	TGTGCCAGCAGTGAAGCTAGCGGGAGAAATGAGCAGTTCTTC	CASSEASGRNEQFF
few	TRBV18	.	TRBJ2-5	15	TGTGCCAGCTCACCACCAATGGCAGTCCAAGAGACCCAGTACTTC	CASSPPMAVQETQYF